Listed below are T cell receptor beta chains from one sample, sequenced in a study of control samples from healthy donors and cancer patients. The method was immunoSEQ multiplex PCR; TCRdb's version includes in-frame clones alone and lacks a portion of them. The sample yields roughly 120,000 clones, 93% seen once. Specimen: PBMCs. All receptors derive from a middle-aged man with head and neck cancer. Each CDR3 is given with its conserved first and last residue. Each record gives: D gene, clone size, J gene, V gene, CDR3 protein, CDR3 DNA. The D gene is left open where the match is weak. Some rows have no size entry. The others give once, few or many, or a class for an expanded clone.

d_call: NA; clone_size: NA; j_call: TRBJ2-7; v_call: TRBV5-4; cdr3_aa: CASSSRGGSYEQYF; cdr3_nt: TGTGCCAGCAGCTCCCGAGGGGGGTCCTACGAGCAGTACTTC
d_call: NA; clone_size: NA; j_call: TRBJ1-5; v_call: TRBV7-8; cdr3_aa: CASSRGRERQPQHF; cdr3_nt: TGTGCCAGCAGCAGGGGAAGGGAAAGACAGCCCCAGCATTTT
d_call: NA; clone_size: NA; j_call: TRBJ2-2; v_call: TRBV5-5; cdr3_aa: CASSSHRPIGAGELFF; cdr3_nt: TGTGCCAGCAGCTCTCACCGCCCTATTGGGGCCGGGGAGCTGTTTTTT
d_call: NA; clone_size: NA; j_call: TRBJ2-7; v_call: TRBV7-2; cdr3_aa: CASSRSLSTMAGFAYEQYF; cdr3_nt: TGTGCCAGCAGCCGTTCACTTTCCACTATGGCGGGGTTTGCCTACGAGCAGTACTTC
d_call: NA; clone_size: NA; j_call: TRBJ1-5; v_call: TRBV28; cdr3_aa: CASSWAVGLGNQPQHF; cdr3_nt: TGTGCCAGCAGTTGGGCCGTAGGGTTAGGAAATCAGCCCCAGCATTTT
d_call: NA; clone_size: NA; j_call: TRBJ2-2; v_call: TRBV3-1/TRBV3-2; cdr3_aa: CASSQGLGTGELFF; cdr3_nt: TGTGCCAGCAGCCAAGGCTTAGGCACCGGGGAGCTGTTTTTT
d_call: TRBD1; clone_size: NA; j_call: TRBJ2-7; v_call: TRBV5-1; cdr3_aa: CASSHLQGTSYEQYF; cdr3_nt: TGCGCCAGCAGCCACTTACAGGGGACCTCCTACGAGCAGTACTTC
d_call: NA; clone_size: once; j_call: TRBJ2-7; v_call: TRBV29-1; cdr3_aa: CSVMGHRSSYEQYF; cdr3_nt: TGCAGCGTTATGGGACACCGAAGCTCCTACGAGCAGTACTTC
d_call: NA; clone_size: few; j_call: TRBJ1-3; v_call: TRBV21-1; cdr3_aa: CASSKKLISGNTIYF; cdr3_nt: TGTGCCAGCAGCAAAAAACTCATCTCTGGAAACACCATATATTTT
d_call: NA; clone_size: NA; j_call: TRBJ2-7; v_call: TRBV4-1; cdr3_aa: CASSLPTGRGEQYF; cdr3_nt: TGCGCCAGCAGCCTCCCGACAGGGAGGGGTGAGCAGTACTTC
d_call: TRBD1; clone_size: NA; j_call: TRBJ1-1; v_call: TRBV29-1; cdr3_aa: CSVVGRGMNTEAFF; cdr3_nt: TGCAGCGTTGTCGGCAGGGGGATGAACACTGAAGCTTTCTTT
d_call: TRBD1; clone_size: NA; j_call: TRBJ1-4; v_call: TRBV7-6; cdr3_aa: CASSLTGTVNEKLFF; cdr3_nt: TGTGCCAGCAGCTTAACCGGGACAGTTAATGAAAAACTGTTTTTT
d_call: NA; clone_size: NA; j_call: TRBJ1-3; v_call: TRBV25-1; cdr3_aa: CASRPGPSGNTIYF; cdr3_nt: TGTGCCAGCCGGCCCGGACCCTCTGGAAACACCATATATTTT
d_call: TRBD1; clone_size: NA; j_call: TRBJ1-6; v_call: TRBV7-3; cdr3_aa: CASSQGQGDSPLHF; cdr3_nt: TGTGCCAGCAGCCAGGGACAGGGGGATTCACCCCTCCACTTT
d_call: NA; clone_size: NA; j_call: TRBJ2-1; v_call: TRBV12-3/TRBV12-4; cdr3_aa: CASSPTYNEQFF; cdr3_nt: TGTGCCAGCAGTCCCACCTACAATGAGCAGTTCTTC
d_call: NA; clone_size: NA; j_call: TRBJ2-7; v_call: TRBV30; cdr3_aa: CASRPAGPAYEQYF; cdr3_nt: TGTGCCTCACGCCCGGCGGGACCCGCCTACGAGCAGTACTTC
d_call: NA; clone_size: NA; j_call: TRBJ1-4; v_call: TRBV18; cdr3_aa: CASSPLPSNNEKLFF; cdr3_nt: TGTGCCAGCTCACCACTCCCGTCCAATAATGAAAAACTGTTTTTT
d_call: NA; clone_size: NA; j_call: TRBJ1-1; v_call: TRBV19; cdr3_aa: CASKTRGNTEAFF; cdr3_nt: TGTGCCAGTAAGACGAGGGGTAACACTGAAGCTTTCTTT
d_call: TRBD2; clone_size: medium-sized; j_call: TRBJ2-1; v_call: TRBV4-2; cdr3_aa: CASSQDLAGGKNEQFF; cdr3_nt: TGTGCCAGCAGCCAAGATTTGGCGGGGGGTAAGAATGAGCAGTTCTTC
d_call: NA; clone_size: NA; j_call: TRBJ1-2; v_call: TRBV7-8; cdr3_aa: CASSEGHNTGYTF; cdr3_nt: TGTGCCAGCAGCGAAGGACACAATACTGGCTACACCTTC
d_call: TRBD1; clone_size: NA; j_call: TRBJ2-7; v_call: TRBV4-2; cdr3_aa: CASSQDAGGFYEQYF; cdr3_nt: TGTGCCAGCAGCCAAGATGCAGGGGGCTTTTACGAGCAGTACTTC
d_call: TRBD2; clone_size: NA; j_call: TRBJ2-5; v_call: TRBV18; cdr3_aa: CASSPLTSGAGEAQYF; cdr3_nt: TGTGCCAGCTCACCATTAACTAGCGGGGCTGGAGAGGCCCAGTACTTC
d_call: TRBD1; clone_size: NA; j_call: TRBJ1-6; v_call: TRBV5-4; cdr3_aa: CASSGRPGQGSPLHF; cdr3_nt: TGTGCCAGCAGCGGAAGACCGGGACAGGGATCACCCCTCCACTTT
d_call: NA; clone_size: once; j_call: TRBJ1-6; v_call: TRBV7-2; cdr3_aa: CASSKTVYNSPLHF; cdr3_nt: TGTGCCAGCAGCAAAACTGTCTATAATTCACCCCTCCACTTT
d_call: NA; clone_size: NA; j_call: TRBJ1-5; v_call: TRBV6-2/TRBV6-3; cdr3_aa: CASSKGGTSNQPQHF; cdr3_nt: TGTGCCAGCAGTAAAGGGGGTACTAGCAATCAGCCCCAGCATTTT
d_call: NA; clone_size: NA; j_call: TRBJ2-5; v_call: TRBV19; cdr3_aa: CASSEARTFQETQYF; cdr3_nt: TGTGCCAGTAGTGAGGCACGGACATTCCAAGAGACCCAGTACTTC
d_call: NA; clone_size: NA; j_call: TRBJ2-3; v_call: TRBV7-3; cdr3_aa: CASTSGSSTDTQYF; cdr3_nt: TGTGCCAGCACCTCCGGGTCTAGCACAGATACGCAGTATTTT
d_call: TRBD2; clone_size: NA; j_call: TRBJ2-3; v_call: TRBV9; cdr3_aa: CARGAGGISTDTQYF; cdr3_nt: TGTGCCAGGGGAGCGGGGGGTATTAGCACAGATACGCAGTATTTT
d_call: NA; clone_size: once; j_call: TRBJ2-5; v_call: TRBV24-1; cdr3_aa: CATSGVEGTETQYF; cdr3_nt: TGTGCCACCAGTGGAGTTGAGGGAACGGAGACCCAGTACTTC
d_call: NA; clone_size: NA; j_call: TRBJ2-3; v_call: TRBV19; cdr3_aa: CASGGPTDTQYF; cdr3_nt: TGTGCCAGCGGGGGGCCCACGGATACGCAGTATTTT
d_call: NA; clone_size: NA; j_call: TRBJ1-6; v_call: TRBV6-1; cdr3_aa: CASSNRQADNSPLHF; cdr3_nt: TGTGCCAGCAGCAATCGACAGGCCGATAATTCACCCCTCCACTTT
d_call: TRBD1; clone_size: NA; j_call: TRBJ1-5; v_call: TRBV28; cdr3_aa: CASSLGTGVYSNQPQHF; cdr3_nt: TGTGCCAGCAGTTTGGGGACAGGCGTTTATAGCAATCAGCCCCAGCATTTT